Sequencing of this T cell receptor (beta chain) was carried out in a study of T-cell reconstitution after alpha-beta-depleted transplantation in children. General study findings and limits: One year post-transplant, T-cell counts and diversity were largely derived from T cells produced anew. Several hundred expanded graft clones reportedly supplied alpha-beta T cells about two months after transplant.

Only a few counts were recorded for this clonotype. Its antigen is not identified. V was trimmed by 6 bases and J by 5 bases, leaving 11 bases between them. The CDR3 is 13 residues long. Germline CDR1 and CDR2: LGHDT and YNNKEL (reference sequence). Molecular barcoding with unique molecular identifiers was used for the TCRbeta library. In TCRdb, the PCR reads were re-called with MiXCR into one record per CDR3 protein. This table holds tens of thousands of distinct CDR3 sequences, roughly 18% found once. This sequence originates from a male patient between 2 and 15 years old who had a stem cell transplant for acute lymphoblastic leukemia, so the T cells may come from the graft donor. The specimen comprised PBMCs, mostly from graft donor cells, sampled 360 days after TCRalphabeta/CD19-depleted stem cell transplant. V usage is TRBV3-1 and J usage is TRBJ2-1; no reliable D call. The CDR3 protein is CASRDLFNNEQFF. In DNA, the CDR3 is TGTGCCAGCAGGGACCTTTTTAACAATGAGCAGTTCTTC.